These 15 T cell receptor beta chains originate from one sample sequenced in a study of T cells in Graves' hyperthyroidism and ophthalmopathy. From RNA transcripts, TCR beta CDR3 regions were amplified. Researchers ran a first-round RT-PCR on the TCR CDR3 using the HTBI primer set. Via MiXCR, TCRdb re-called the multiplex PCR reads, giving one row per CDR3 protein. This sample has 340,000 or so distinct CDR3 sequences, with around 23% found just once. Sequencing was done on a sample of blood. These receptors originate from a woman aged 45-65 years with Graves' hyperthyroidism.

This clonotype turned up a few times. This sequence joins TRBV5-4 and TRBJ1-4, with D maybe TRBD1 (5 bases). This CDR3 is built from 16 residues. V lost 3 bases, J lost 7 bases, and 19 bases lay in between. Germline-derived CDR1 and CDR2 are SGHNT and YYREEE (reference sequence). CDR3: CASSSTRGGATEKLFF. CDR3 in DNA: TGTGCCAGCAGCTCCACGCGGGGGGGAGCAACTGAAAAACTGTTTTTT.

The chain uses TRBV20-1 and TRBJ2-2; a possible D gene is TRBD2 (5 bases). The germline V and J ends were trimmed by 3 bases and 4 bases, with 9 bases remaining between them. Germline-derived CDR1 and CDR2 are DFQATT and SNEGSKA (reference sequence). This CDR3 is built from 13 residues. Here the CDR3 DNA reads TGCAGTGCTAGGTCCGCGGGCACCGGGGAGCTGTTTTTT. Its translation: CSARSAGTGELFF.

The V and J genes are TRBV19 and TRBJ2-1; 9 positions agree with TRBD2. Germline values: CDR1 LNHDA, CDR2 SQIVND (reference sequence). This CDR3 has 16 amino acids. Trimming removed 3 bases from V and 0 bases from J; junction bases left unmatched: 3. CDR3 sequence: CASSIVSGGSYNEQFF. The DNA of the CDR3 is TGTGCCAGTAGTATCGTTAGCGGGGGCTCCTACAATGAGCAGTTCTTC.

In its sample, this clonotype was seen a few times. This chain links TRBV14 with TRBJ2-5, with 8 bases lining up with TRBD1. The CDR3 is 14 residues long. Germline lookup yields CDR1 SGHDN and CDR2 FVKESK. J was trimmed by 5 bases and V by 4 bases; bases with no gene match: 6. CDR3 DNA: TGTGCCAGCAGCCCTCAGGGGGCGCGGGAGACCCAGTACTTC. Its protein is CASSPQGARETQYF.

This clonotype was counted at least ten times. V is TRBV3-1 and J is TRBJ1-2; D gene uncertain. V lost 0 bases to trimming and J lost 4 bases, with 9 bases between them. Looked up from germline, CDR1 is LGHDT and CDR2 is YNNKEL (reference sequence). The CDR3 sequence is 14 residues long. CDR3 coding DNA: TGTGCCAGCAGCCAAGATCCGGTCCCCTATGGCTACACCTTC. This gives the protein CASSQDPVPYGYTF.

A few counts support this clonotype. The chain carries TRBV7-9 and TRBJ1-6; D is uncertain. The V and J ends lost 5 bases and 8 bases respectively, with 13 bases between them. CDR1 and CDR2 (germline): SEHNR, FQNEAQ (reference sequence). This CDR3 is 14 amino acids long. The CDR3 is CASSRGRVDSPLHF. The CDR3 nucleotides are TGTGCCAGCAGCCGTGGGAGGGTGGATTCACCCCTCCACTTT. Variable domain in full (rest from reference TRBV7-9 and TRBJ1-6): DTGVSQNPRHKITKRGQNVTFRCDPISEHNRLYWYRQTLGQGPEFLTYFQNEAQLEKSRLLSDRFSAERPKGSFSTLEIQRTEQGDSAMYLCASSRGRVDSPLHFGNGTRLTVT.

This clonotype was seen at least ten times. This chain joins TRBV18 and TRBJ2-4; unclear D gene. This CDR3 spans 13 amino acids. V was cut by 3 bases and J by 5 bases, with 8 bases left in between. Per the germline V gene, CDR1 is KGHSH and CDR2 is LQKENI. CDR3 loop: CASSPLDENIQYF. DNA for the CDR3: TGTGCCAGCTCACCCCTAGACGAAAACATTCAGTACTTC.

The chain has TRBV24-1 and TRBJ1-5; TRBD1 agrees at 7 bases. With V trimmed by 7 bases and J by 0 bases, 17 bases remained unmatched. CDR3 length equals 19 residues. Germline CDR1 is KGHDR and CDR2 is SFDVKD. In nucleotides, the CDR3 is TGTGCCACCAGACACCCCGGAGGACAGGAGGTCGATAGCAATCAGCCCCAGCATTTT. It specifies CATRHPGGQEVDSNQPQHF.

The chain uses TRBV5-1 and TRBJ2-7, with D possibly being TRBD1 (6 bases). Germline V CDR1 and CDR2: SGHRS, YFSETQ. CDR3 size: 14 residues. The V gene lost 4 bases and the J gene lost 0 bases, with 11 bases spanning the gap. This CDR3 is CASSKRQDSYEQYF. The CDR3, as DNA: TGCGCCAGCAGCAAGAGACAGGACTCCTACGAGCAGTACTTC.

Worth noting for this clonotype: Given a much more abundant clone one base away, this may be a read error. V and J are TRBV28 and TRBJ1-1; D might be TRBD1 (6 bases). Per germline, CDR1 MDHEN and CDR2 SYDVKM. CDR3 size: 14 residues. CDR3 amino acids: CASSRGGSNTEASF. CDR3 coding DNA: TGTGCCAGCAGTCGAGGGGGTTCAAACACTGAAGCTTCCTTT.

The chain combines TRBV6-5 with TRBJ1-4, with a weak D call TRBD1 (5 bases). CDR1 is MNHEY, CDR2 SVGAGI, per germline. The CDR3 totals 15 residues. V gave up 2 bases and J gave up 0 bases, with 7 bases separating them. CDR3 loop: CASSYGRATNEKLFF. DNA for the CDR3: TGTGCCAGCAGTTACGGCAGGGCAACTAATGAAAAACTGTTTTTT.

This clonotype was counted ten times or more. This sequence joins TRBV28 and TRBJ1-1; no clear D gene. Germline values: CDR1 MDHEN, CDR2 SYDVKM. V was pared by 2 bases and J by 1 base, with 8 bases between. The CDR3 has 14 residues. This chain's CDR3 is CASSLDEWNTEAFF. The CDR3 nucleotides read TGTGCCAGCAGTTTAGACGAATGGAACACTGAAGCTTTCTTT.

This clonotype was counted at least ten times. This sequence joins TRBV27 and TRBJ2-7, with TRBD2 as a possible D gene (5 bases). With 5 bases removed from V and 9 bases from J, the gap between germline ends came to 23 bases. Germline V gives CDR1 MNHEY, CDR2 SMNVEV (reference sequence). This CDR3 is built from 15 residues. This chain's CDR3 is CASSPSLRGREAQYF. In DNA, the CDR3 is TGTGCCAGCAGTCCTTCTCTCCGGGGTAGAGAAGCGCAGTACTTC.

This clonotype was counted only a few times. The chain uses TRBV7-3 and TRBJ1-1, with D perhaps TRBD1 (5 bases). From germline, CDR1 is SGHTA and CDR2 FQGTGA. Deletions cut 5 bases from V and 3 bases from J, with 16 bases between. CDR3 length: 15 amino acids. CDR3 bases: TGTGCCAGCAGCCCACCTGGGTTGGGGGACACTGAAGCTTTCTTT. Protein: CASSPPGLGDTEAFF.

This clonotype was counted between two and nine times. The chain combines TRBV24-1 with TRBJ2-7; D unresolved. V was shortened by 4 bases and J by 5 bases, with 17 bases between the two germline ends. Germline loops: CDR1 KGHDR, CDR2 SFDVKD. The CDR3 is 15 residues long. Here the CDR3 DNA reads TGTGCCACCAGTGACCGCGCAAGTCGTTTACACGAGCAGTACTTC. Its protein is CATSDRASRLHEQYF.